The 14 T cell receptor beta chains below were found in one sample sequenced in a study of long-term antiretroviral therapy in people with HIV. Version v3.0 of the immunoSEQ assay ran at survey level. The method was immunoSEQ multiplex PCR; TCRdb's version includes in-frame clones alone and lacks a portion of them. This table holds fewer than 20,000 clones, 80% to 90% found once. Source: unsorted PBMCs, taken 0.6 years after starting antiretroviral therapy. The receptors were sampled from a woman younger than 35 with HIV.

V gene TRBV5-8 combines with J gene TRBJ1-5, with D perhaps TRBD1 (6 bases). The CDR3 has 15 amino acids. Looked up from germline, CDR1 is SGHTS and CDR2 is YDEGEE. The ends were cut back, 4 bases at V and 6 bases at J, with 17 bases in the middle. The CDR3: CASSPLGGKPQPQHF. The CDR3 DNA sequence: TGTGCCAGCAGCCCCCTTGGGGGCAAGCCTCAGCCCCAGCATTTT.

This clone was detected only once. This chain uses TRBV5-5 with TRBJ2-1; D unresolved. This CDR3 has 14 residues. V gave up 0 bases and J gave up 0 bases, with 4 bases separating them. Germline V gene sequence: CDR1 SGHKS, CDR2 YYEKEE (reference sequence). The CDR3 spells CASSLGSSYNEQFF. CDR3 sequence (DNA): TGTGCCAGCAGCTTGGGCAGCTCCTACAATGAGCAGTTCTTC.

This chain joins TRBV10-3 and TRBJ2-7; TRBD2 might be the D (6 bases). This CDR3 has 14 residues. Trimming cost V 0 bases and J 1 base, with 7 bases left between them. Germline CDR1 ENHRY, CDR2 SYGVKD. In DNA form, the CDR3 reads TGTGCCATCAGTGAGTCGGCGGGATCCTACGAGCAGTACTTC. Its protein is CAISESAGSYEQYF.

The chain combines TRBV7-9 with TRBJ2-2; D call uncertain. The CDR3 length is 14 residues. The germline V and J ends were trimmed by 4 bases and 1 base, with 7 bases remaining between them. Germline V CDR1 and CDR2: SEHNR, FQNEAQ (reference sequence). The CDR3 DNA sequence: TGTGCCAGCAGCTCGACAAGGAACACCGGGGAGCTGTTTTTT. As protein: CASSSTRNTGELFF.

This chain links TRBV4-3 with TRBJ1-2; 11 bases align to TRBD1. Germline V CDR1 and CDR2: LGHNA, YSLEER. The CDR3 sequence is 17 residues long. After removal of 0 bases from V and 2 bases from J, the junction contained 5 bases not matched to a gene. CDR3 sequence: CASSQDLGQGANYGYTF. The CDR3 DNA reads TGCGCCAGCAGCCAAGATCTCGGACAGGGGGCGAACTATGGCTACACCTTC.

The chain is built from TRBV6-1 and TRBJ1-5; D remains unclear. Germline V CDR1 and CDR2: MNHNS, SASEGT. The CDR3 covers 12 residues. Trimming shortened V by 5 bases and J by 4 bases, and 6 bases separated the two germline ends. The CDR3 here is CASSRDNQPQHF. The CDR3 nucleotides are TGTGCCAGCAGTCGCGATAATCAGCCCCAGCATTTT.

CDR3 protein: CASRATISNYGYTF. CDR3 sequence (DNA): TGTGCCAGTAGGGCGACGATATCCAACTATGGCTACACCTTC. The rearrangement joins TRBV19 to TRBJ1-2; no clear D. V lost 6 bases to trimming and J lost 2 bases, with 13 bases between them. This CDR3 has 14 residues. Per the germline V gene, CDR1 is LNHDA and CDR2 is SQIVND (reference sequence). The complete variable domain, with remaining parts taken from reference TRBV19 and TRBJ1-2, reads DGGITQSPKYLFRKEGQNVTLSCEQNLNHDAMYWYRQDPGQGLRLIYYSQIVNDFQKGDIAEGYSVSREKKESFPLTVTSAQKNPTAFYLCASRATISNYGYTFGSGTRLTVV.

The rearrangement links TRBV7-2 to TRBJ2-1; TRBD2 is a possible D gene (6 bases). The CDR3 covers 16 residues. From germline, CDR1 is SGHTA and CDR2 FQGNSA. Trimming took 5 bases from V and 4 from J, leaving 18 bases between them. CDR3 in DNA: TGTGCCAGCAGCCGTTCGTCGGTAGCGGATTACAATGAGCAGTTCTTC. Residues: CASSRSSVADYNEQFF.

CDR3 bases: TGTGCCAGCAGTGGGGGATACGAGCAGTACTTC. This translates into CASSGGYEQYF. The chain carries TRBV25-1 and TRBJ2-7, with D uncertain. CDR3 length: 11 amino acids. The germline CDR1 and CDR2 sequences are MGHDK and SYGVNS. Between the trimmed V and J ends, which lost 4 bases and 4 bases, there was a span of 5 bases.

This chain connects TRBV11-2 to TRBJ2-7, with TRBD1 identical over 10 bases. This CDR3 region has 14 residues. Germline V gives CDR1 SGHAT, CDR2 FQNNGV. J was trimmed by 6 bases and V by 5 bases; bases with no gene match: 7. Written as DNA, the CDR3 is TGTGCCAGCAGCCCGCTGACAGGGGGCATCGAGCAGTACTTC. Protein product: CASSPLTGGIEQYF.

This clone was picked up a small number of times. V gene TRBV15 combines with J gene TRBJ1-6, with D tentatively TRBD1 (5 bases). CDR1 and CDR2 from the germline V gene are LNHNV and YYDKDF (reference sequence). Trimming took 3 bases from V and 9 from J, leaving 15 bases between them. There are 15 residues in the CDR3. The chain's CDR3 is CATSRGGASTSPLHF. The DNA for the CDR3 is TGTGCCACCAGCAGGGGTGGGGCTAGTACTTCACCCCTCCACTTT.

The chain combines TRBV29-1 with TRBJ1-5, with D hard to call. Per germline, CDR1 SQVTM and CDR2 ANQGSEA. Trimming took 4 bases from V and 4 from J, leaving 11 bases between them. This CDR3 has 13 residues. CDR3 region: CSVVRDENQPQHF. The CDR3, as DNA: TGCAGCGTTGTTAGGGATGAAAATCAGCCCCAGCATTTT.

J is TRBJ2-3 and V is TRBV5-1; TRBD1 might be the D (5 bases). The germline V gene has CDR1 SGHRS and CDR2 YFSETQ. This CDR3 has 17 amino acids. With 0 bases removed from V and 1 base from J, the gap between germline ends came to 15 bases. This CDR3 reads CASSLESTVPGTDTQYF. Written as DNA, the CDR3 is TGCGCCAGCAGCTTGGAGTCGACAGTGCCGGGCACAGATACGCAGTATTTT.

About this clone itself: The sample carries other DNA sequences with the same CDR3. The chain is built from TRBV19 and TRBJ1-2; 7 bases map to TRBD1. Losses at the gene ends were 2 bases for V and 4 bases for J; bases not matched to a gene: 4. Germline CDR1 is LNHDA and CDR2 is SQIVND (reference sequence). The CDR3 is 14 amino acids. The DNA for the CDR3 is TGTGCCAGTAGTATATTGGCAGGGGGCTATGGCTACACCTTC. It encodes CASSILAGGYGYTF. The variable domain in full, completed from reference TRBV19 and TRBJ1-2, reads DGGITQSPKYLFRKEGQNVTLSCEQNLNHDAMYWYRQDPGQGLRLIYYSQIVNDFQKGDIAEGYSVSREKKESFPLTVTSAQKNPTAFYLCASSILAGGYGYTFGSGTRLTVV.